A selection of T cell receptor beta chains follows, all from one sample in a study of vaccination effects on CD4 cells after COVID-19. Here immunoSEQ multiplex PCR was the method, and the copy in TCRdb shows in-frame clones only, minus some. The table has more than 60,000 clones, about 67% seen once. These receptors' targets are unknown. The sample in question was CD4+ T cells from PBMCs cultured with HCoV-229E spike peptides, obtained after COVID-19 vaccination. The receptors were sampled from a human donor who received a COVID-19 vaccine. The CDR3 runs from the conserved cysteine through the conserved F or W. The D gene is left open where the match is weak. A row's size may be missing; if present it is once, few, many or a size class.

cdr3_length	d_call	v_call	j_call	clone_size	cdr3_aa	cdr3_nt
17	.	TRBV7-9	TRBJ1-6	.	CASTSRALFSYNSPLHF	TGTGCCAGCACCTCCCGGGCTCTGTTCTCCTATAATTCACCCCTCCACTTT
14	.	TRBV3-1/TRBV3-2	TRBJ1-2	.	CASSQDPTGYGYTF	TGTGCCAGCAGCCAAGACCCAACAGGGTATGGCTACACCTTC
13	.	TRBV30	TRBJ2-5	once	CAWSRGAEETQYF	TGTGCCTGGTCAAGGGGCGCGGAAGAGACCCAGTACTTC
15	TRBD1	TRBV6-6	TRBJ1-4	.	CASSRGTVANEKLFF	TGTGCCAGCAGTCGTGGGACAGTTGCTAATGAAAAACTGTTTTTT
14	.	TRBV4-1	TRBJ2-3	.	CASSHSGYTDTQYF	TGCGCCAGCAGCCACTCAGGGTACACAGATACGCAGTATTTT
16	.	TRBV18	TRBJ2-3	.	CASSPGEGGRTDTQYF	TGTGCCAGCTCACCAGGGGAAGGGGGGCGCACAGATACGCAGTATTTT
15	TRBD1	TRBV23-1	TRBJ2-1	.	CASSHPWDSYNEQFF	TGCGCCAGCAGTCACCCCTGGGACAGTTACAATGAGCAGTTCTTC
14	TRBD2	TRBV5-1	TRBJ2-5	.	CASGLLGGDETQYF	TGCGCCAGCGGCCTCCTGGGAGGGGACGAGACCCAGTACTTC
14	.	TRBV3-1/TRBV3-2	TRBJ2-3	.	CASSRIVGTDTQYF	TGTGCCAGCAGTCGGATAGTCGGCACAGATACGCAGTATTTT
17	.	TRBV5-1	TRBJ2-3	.	CASLPGWVPLSTDTQYF	TGCGCCAGCCTGCCAGGATGGGTACCCCTTAGCACAGATACGCAGTATTTT
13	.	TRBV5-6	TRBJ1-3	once	CASSFGSGNTIYF	TGTGCCAGCAGCTTCGGTTCTGGAAACACCATATATTTT
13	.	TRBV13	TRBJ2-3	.	CASRVTSTDTQYF	TGTGCCAGCAGGGTCACTAGCACAGATACGCAGTATTTT
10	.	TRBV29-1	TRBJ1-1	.	CSVTDFEAFF	TGCAGCGTGACGGACTTCGAAGCTTTCTTT
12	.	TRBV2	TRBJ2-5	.	CASSSSGETQYF	TGTGCCAGCAGTTCGTCGGGAGAGACCCAGTACTTC
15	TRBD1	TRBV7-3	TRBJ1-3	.	CASSADRGTGNTIYF	TGTGCCAGCAGCGCAGACAGGGGGACTGGAAACACCATATATTTT
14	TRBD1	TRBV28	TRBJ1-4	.	CASSLGQGGGKLFF	TGTGCCAGCAGTTTAGGACAGGGGGGGGGAAAACTGTTTTTT
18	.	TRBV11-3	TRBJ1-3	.	CASSLEGGGEVSGNTIYF	TGTGCCAGCAGCTTAGAGGGTGGGGGAGAGGTCTCTGGAAACACCATATATTTT
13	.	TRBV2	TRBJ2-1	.	CASSERGYNEQFF	TGTGCCAGCAGTGAGAGGGGATACAATGAGCAGTTCTTC
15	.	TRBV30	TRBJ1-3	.	CAWSVVPLTGNTIYF	TGTGCCTGGAGTGTAGTCCCCCTGACTGGAAACACCATATATTTT
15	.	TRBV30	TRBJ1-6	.	CAWSAAGNYGSPLHF	TGTGCCTGGAGTGCAGCCGGGAACTATGGTTCACCCCTCCACTTT
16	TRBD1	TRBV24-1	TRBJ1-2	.	CATSKSGTGGSYGYTF	TGTGCCACCAGCAAATCCGGGACAGGGGGCAGCTATGGCTACACCTTC
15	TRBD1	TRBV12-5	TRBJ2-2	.	CASGYRGVNTGELFF	TGTGCTAGTGGTTACAGGGGCGTCAACACCGGGGAGCTGTTTTTT
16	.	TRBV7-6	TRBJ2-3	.	CASSLGVGGGTDTQYF	TGTGCCAGCAGCTTAGGAGTTGGCGGGGGCACAGATACGCAGTATTTT
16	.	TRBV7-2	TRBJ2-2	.	CASSSPGLRRTGELFF	TGTGCCAGCAGCTCCCCGGGACTCCGTCGGACCGGGGAGCTGTTTTTT
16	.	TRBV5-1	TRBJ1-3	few	CASSLALGASGNTIYF	TGCGCCAGCAGCTTGGCCCTCGGAGCCTCTGGAAACACCATATATTTT
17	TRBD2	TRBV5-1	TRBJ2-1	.	CASSIDLAGAPYNEQFF	TGCGCCAGCAGCATAGATTTAGCGGGGGCCCCATACAATGAGCAGTTCTTC
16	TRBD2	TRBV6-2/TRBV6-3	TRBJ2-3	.	CASRPWTSGGSDTQYF	TGTGCCAGCAGACCTTGGACTAGCGGGGGCTCAGATACGCAGTATTTT
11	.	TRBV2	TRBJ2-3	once	CASTPRDTQYF	TGTGCCAGCACCCCCCGAGATACGCAGTATTTT
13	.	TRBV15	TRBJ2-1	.	CATRPDSYNEQFF	TGTGCCACCAGGCCGGACAGTTACAATGAGCAGTTCTTC
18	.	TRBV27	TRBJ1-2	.	CASSPLTGPFDVIYGYTF	TGTGCCAGCAGCCCACTGACAGGCCCCTTTGATGTCATCTATGGCTACACCTTC
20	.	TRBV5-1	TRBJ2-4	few	CASSPEGASGRFIAKNIQYF	TGCGCCAGCAGCCCAGAGGGGGCGAGCGGGCGCTTTATAGCCAAAAACATTCAGTACTTC
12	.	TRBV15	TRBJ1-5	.	CATSLDTQPQHF	TGTGCCACCAGCTTAGACACTCAGCCCCAGCATTTT
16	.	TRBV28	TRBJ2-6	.	CASSAGPLSGANVLTF	TGTGCCAGCAGCGCGGGACCGCTCTCTGGGGCCAACGTCCTGACTTTC
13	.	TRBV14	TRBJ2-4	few	CASSQGTANIQYF	TGTGCCAGCAGCCAAGGGACAGCCAACATTCAGTACTTC
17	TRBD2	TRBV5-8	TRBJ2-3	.	CASPTFPTSGGVDTQYF	TGTGCCAGCCCGACCTTCCCTACTAGCGGGGGAGTGGATACGCAGTATTTT
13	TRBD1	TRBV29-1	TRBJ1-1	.	CSGRTGSRAEAFF	TGCAGCGGCCGGACAGGGTCGCGCGCTGAAGCTTTCTTT
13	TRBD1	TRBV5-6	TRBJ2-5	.	CASSLQGEETQYF	TGTGCCAGCAGCTTACAGGGGGAAGAGACCCAGTACTTC
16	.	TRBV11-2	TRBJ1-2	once	CASSLVGREANYGYTF	TGTGCCAGCAGCTTAGTCGGACGGGAAGCTAACTATGGCTACACCTTC
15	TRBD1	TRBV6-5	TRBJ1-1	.	CASSYSRTGVTEAFF	TGTGCCAGCAGTTACTCAAGGACAGGGGTAACTGAAGCTTTCTTT
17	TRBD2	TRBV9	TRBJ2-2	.	CASSADSGGRNTGELFF	TGTGCCAGCAGCGCCGATAGCGGGGGGCGGAACACCGGGGAGCTGTTTTTT
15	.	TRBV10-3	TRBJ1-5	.	CAISEQGGGNQPQHF	TGTGCCATCAGTGAGCAGGGTGGCGGCAATCAGCCCCAGCATTTT
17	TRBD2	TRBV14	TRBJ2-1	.	CASSQDKRGRSYNEQFF	TGTGCCAGCAGCCAAGATAAGCGGGGCCGATCCTACAATGAGCAGTTCTTC
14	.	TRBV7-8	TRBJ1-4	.	CASSLTGGHEKLFF	TGTGCCAGCAGCTTAACGGGTGGGCATGAAAAACTGTTTTTT
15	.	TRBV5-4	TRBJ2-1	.	CASKAAGSPTGEQFF	TGTGCCAGCAAGGCGGCGGGCAGCCCGACCGGTGAGCAGTTCTTC
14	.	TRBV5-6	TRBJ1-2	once	CASSLVANRHGYTF	TGTGCCAGCAGCTTGGTGGCGAATAGACATGGCTACACCTTC
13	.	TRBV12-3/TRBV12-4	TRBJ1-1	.	CASSARDISEAFF	TGTGCCAGCAGTGCCCGGGACATATCTGAAGCTTTCTTT
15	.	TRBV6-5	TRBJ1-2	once	CASSSHGDLAYGYTF	TGTGCCAGCAGTTCCCATGGTGATTTGGCGTATGGCTACACCTTC
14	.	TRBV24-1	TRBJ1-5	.	CATSDSGSRQPQHF	TGTGCCACCAGTGACTCAGGGTCTCGTCAGCCCCAGCATTTT
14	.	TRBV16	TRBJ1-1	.	CASSQYRVGTEAFF	TGTGCCAGCAGCCAGTACAGGGTGGGTACTGAAGCTTTCTTT
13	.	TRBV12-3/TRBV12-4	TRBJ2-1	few	CASSWFRVGEQFF	TGTGCCAGCAGTTGGTTCAGGGTGGGTGAGCAGTTCTTC
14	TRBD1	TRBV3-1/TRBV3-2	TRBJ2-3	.	CASSQQGAGDTQYF	TGTGCCAGCAGCCAACAGGGGGCCGGAGATACGCAGTATTTT
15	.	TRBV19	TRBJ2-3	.	CASSNGLVGLATQYF	TGTGCCAGTAGTAATGGGCTGGTAGGTCTAGCGACGCAGTATTTT
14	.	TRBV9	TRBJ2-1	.	CASSPIALGNEQFF	TGTGCCAGCAGCCCCATCGCGTTAGGAAATGAGCAGTTCTTC
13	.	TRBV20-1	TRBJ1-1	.	CSASPTTGTEAFF	TGCAGTGCTAGTCCCACGACGGGGACTGAAGCTTTCTTT
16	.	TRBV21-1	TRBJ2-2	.	CASSKAGAVNTGELFF	TGTGCCAGCAGCAAAGCGGGGGCAGTAAACACCGGGGAGCTGTTTTTT
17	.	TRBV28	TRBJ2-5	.	CASIPLFAQENQETQYF	TGTGCCAGCATCCCCTTATTCGCGCAGGAGAACCAAGAGACCCAGTACTTC